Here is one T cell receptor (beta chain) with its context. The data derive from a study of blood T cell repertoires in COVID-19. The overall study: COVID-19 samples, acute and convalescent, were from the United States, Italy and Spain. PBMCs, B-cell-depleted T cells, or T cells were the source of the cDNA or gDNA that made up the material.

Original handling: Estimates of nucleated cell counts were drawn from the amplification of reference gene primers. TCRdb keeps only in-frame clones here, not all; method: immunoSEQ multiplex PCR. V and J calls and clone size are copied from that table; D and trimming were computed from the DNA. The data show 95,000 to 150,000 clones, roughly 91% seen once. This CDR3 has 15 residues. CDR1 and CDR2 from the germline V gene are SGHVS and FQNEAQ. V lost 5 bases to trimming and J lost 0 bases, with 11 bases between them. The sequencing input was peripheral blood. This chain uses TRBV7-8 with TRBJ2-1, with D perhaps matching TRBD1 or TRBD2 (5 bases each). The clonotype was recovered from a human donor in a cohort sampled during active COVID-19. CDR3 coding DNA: TGTGCCAGCAGCCGGGGCGCCAGCTCCTACAATGAGCAGTTCTTC. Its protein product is CASSRGASSYNEQFF.